The sequence of this TCR beta chain was determined in a study of blood T cell repertoires in COVID-19. In the original workflow: Amplification with reference gene primers provided the estimates of nucleated cell counts. The data were produced by immunoSEQ multiplex PCR, yet TCRdb's version contains in-frame clones alone and is incomplete. The D gene and trimming were derived from the DNA, and the V and J assignments and clone size from that table. The table records approximately 190,000 clones, around 80% of them present only once. Material: peripheral blood. The source is an older woman with COVID-19, enrolled during active disease.

DNA for the CDR3: TGTGCCAGCAGCCAAGAGGGGTGGGGAGCTAACTATGGCTACACCTTC. This sequence encodes CASSQEGWGANYGYTF. The V and J genes are TRBV3-1 (or the pseudogene TRBV3-2) and TRBJ1-2; D uncertain. V lost 0 bases and J 0 bases, leaving 11 bases between the germline ends. CDR3 length: 16 residues. CDR1 is LGHDT, CDR2 YNNKEL, per germline (reference sequence).